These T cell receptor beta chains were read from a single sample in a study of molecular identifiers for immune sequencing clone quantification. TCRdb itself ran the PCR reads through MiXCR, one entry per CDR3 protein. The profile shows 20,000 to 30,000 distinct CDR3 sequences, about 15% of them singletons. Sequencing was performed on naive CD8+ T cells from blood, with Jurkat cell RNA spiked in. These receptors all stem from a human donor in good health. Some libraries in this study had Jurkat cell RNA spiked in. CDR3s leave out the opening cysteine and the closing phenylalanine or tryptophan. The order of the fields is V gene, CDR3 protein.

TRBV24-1,ATSAGTSSQETQY
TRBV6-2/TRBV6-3,ASSPGHSYEQC
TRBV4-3,ASSQGTWETQY
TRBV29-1,SVVRILSSGANVLT
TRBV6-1,ASPPGPGYEQY
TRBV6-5,ASSYGTGVEQY
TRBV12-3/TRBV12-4,ASSSRDRGRWEQF
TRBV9,ASSVGLAGRGTGELF
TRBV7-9,ASSPTTYEQY
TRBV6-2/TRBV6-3,ASSYTTPQGDQY
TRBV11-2,ASSLVQWDEQF
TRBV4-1,ASSQGPGHNEQY
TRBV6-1,ASTMPLTGEQY
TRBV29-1,SVPPRTSGRTPDTQY
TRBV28,ASSPTAGSSYEQY